The subject of this entry is one T cell receptor (beta chain). Its antigen is not known. This record belongs to a study of vaccination and CD4 T cells after COVID-19. The Oncomine TCR Beta short-read assay was what sequenced the DNA obtained from cultured CD4+ T cells. One entry per CDR3 protein results from TCRdb running MiXCR on the PCR reads. The data show roughly 16,000 distinct CDR3 sequences, more than 40% seen once. The CDR3 is made up of 12 amino acids. The J segment lost 6 bases and the V segment lost 8 bases, leaving 5 bases of the junction unmatched. Germline V lookup: CDR1 KGHSH, CDR2 LQKENI. Treatment here: approximately nine-day PBMC culture with coronavirus spike peptide pools or control peptides (ViraFEST assay).

The sample consisted of CD4+ T cells from blood, cultured in vitro, taken before SARS-CoV-2 vaccination. The chain recombines TRBV18 with TRBJ2-3, with TRBD2 identical over 7 bases. This clonotype was sampled from a human donor who had recovered from COVID-19. CDR3 DNA sequence: TGTGCCAGCCGGCAAGCGGGGGATACGCAGTATTTT. It is translated as CASRQAGDTQYF.